Described below is a single T cell receptor (beta chain) sequence and its context. Its specificity is unknown. The data derive from a study of a mutant IDH1 vaccine in newly diagnosed glioma. About the study: Former treatment meant radiotherapy, temozolomide, or both; the majority had gotten both. The week-35 safety follow-up was V12, and the week-47 study end was V13. Overall study findings and caveats: Shifts in the top peripheral T cell clonotypes seemed unrelated to pseudoprogression.

This CDR3 is 11 amino acids long. Germline V lookup: CDR1 DFQATT, CDR2 SNEGSKA (reference sequence). The V end was cut by 5 bases, the J end by 6 bases, with 10 bases between. Profiled with immunoSEQ multiplex PCR; TCRdb holds only in-frame clones, not every one. Among roughly 51,000 clones, less than 85% were seen once, and the ten largest hold 4.3%. This sample's time point: week 47, end of study. It was 300 ug of mutant IDH1 20-mer peptide that made up each vaccine dose, given with topical imiquimod. The patients received vaccinations eight times, in weeks 1, 3, 5, 7, 11, 15, 19 and 23. This clonotype was sampled from a woman aged 25-40 years with glioma. Some clones in this sample may be carry-over from other donors' samples. This sample comprised PBMCs, obtained from a glioma patient whose treatment included an IDH1 peptide vaccine. This chain links TRBV20-1 with TRBJ1-1, with D hard to call. Here the CDR3 reads CSAPRASEAFF. The CDR3 coding sequence is TGCAGTGCTCCTCGGGCCTCTGAAGCTTTCTTT.